These 15 T cell receptor beta chains share one sample of origin, sequenced in a study of blood T cell repertoires in COVID-19. Only in-frame clones appear in the TCRdb table, and some are missing; sequencing was by immunoSEQ multiplex PCR. Altogether approximately 240,000 clones are present, 84% being singletons, with the ten largest covering about 3%. Sequencing input: peripheral blood. Source of these receptors: a woman aged 25 to 45 who had recovered from COVID-19.

The chain uses TRBV5-5 and TRBJ2-4, with D tentatively TRBD2 (6 bases). In germline, CDR1 is SGHKS, CDR2 YYEKEE (reference sequence). V lost 2 bases, J lost 8 bases, and 11 bases lay in between. The CDR3 is made up of 13 amino acids. CDR3 protein: CASSFGGMDIQYF. Written as DNA, the CDR3 is TGTGCCAGCAGCTTCGGAGGGATGGACATTCAGTACTTC.

This clone has more than one count but fewer than ten. This chain uses TRBV4-1 with TRBJ1-4, with 10 positions matching TRBD1. This CDR3 has 16 amino acids. Germline-derived CDR1 and CDR2 are MGHRA and YSYEKL. The junction had 6 bases not matched to a gene; V was cut back by 0 bases and J by 8 bases. The CDR3 is CASSQDPTGGREKLFF. For the CDR3, the DNA is TGCGCCAGCAGCCAAGATCCGACAGGGGGCAGGGAAAAACTGTTTTTT.

This clone was observed once. The chain joins TRBV5-1 to TRBJ1-2, with no clear D. This CDR3 is built from 15 residues. Trimming stripped 4 bases from V and 8 bases from J, with 21 bases between. The germline gives CDR1 SGHRS, CDR2 YFSETQ. CDR3 amino acids: CASSPQPEGGRGYTF. Written as DNA, the CDR3 is TGCGCCAGCAGCCCCCAACCGGAGGGTGGCCGGGGCTACACCTTC.

The rearrangement uses TRBV3-1 (or the pseudogene TRBV3-2) and TRBJ2-7; D is undetermined. V was cut by 0 bases and J by 5 bases, with 14 bases left in between. Looked up from germline, CDR1 is LGHDT and CDR2 is YNNKEL (reference sequence). The CDR3 loop spans 15 amino acids. The CDR3 loop is CASSQDLTESNEQYF. The CDR3 DNA reads as TGTGCCAGCAGCCAAGATCTAACAGAATCAAACGAGCAGTACTTC.

This chain uses TRBV24-1 with TRBJ2-1; 10 bases align to TRBD2. Losses at the gene ends were 3 bases for V and 3 bases for J; bases not matched to a gene: 4. The germline V gene has CDR1 KGHDR and CDR2 SFDVKD. The CDR3 is 16 amino acids. The CDR3 DNA sequence: TGTGCCACCAGTGATCCAGCGGGAGGGTACTACAATGAGCAGTTCTTC. Its protein is CATSDPAGGYYNEQFF.

The V call is TRBV15, the J call TRBJ2-1; 8 bases are shared with TRBD2. Germline V gene data show CDR1 as LNHNV and CDR2 as YYDKDF (reference sequence). The CDR3 runs 14 residues. Trimming cost V 4 bases and J 4 bases; bases outside gene matches: 3. The DNA for the CDR3 is TGTGCCACCAGCATTAGCGGGGATTACAATGAGCAGTTCTTC. This gives the protein CATSISGDYNEQFF. Drawing the rest from reference TRBV15 and TRBJ2-1, the complete variable domain is DAMVIQNPRYQVTQFGKPVTLSCSQTLNHNVMYWYQQKSSQAPKLLFHYYDKDFNNEADTPDNFQSRRPNTSFCFLDIRSPGLGDTAMYLCATSISGDYNEQFFGPGTRLTVL.

This chain uses TRBV6-8 with TRBJ2-6; 8 bases align to TRBD1. This CDR3 contains 15 residues. Germline V gene sequence: CDR1 MNHGY, CDR2 SAAAGT. Trimming at V came to 6 bases and at J to 2 bases, leaving 3 bases not matched to a gene. The CDR3 loop reads CASSPDRAGANVLTF. CDR3 nucleotides: TGTGCCAGCAGCCCGGACAGGGCTGGGGCCAACGTCCTGACTTTC.

This clone was observed a few times. This rearrangement joins TRBV4-1 to TRBJ1-5; D uncertain. The CDR3 is 14 amino acids. Germline-derived CDR1 and CDR2 are MGHRA and YSYEKL. Trimming shortened V by 3 bases and J by 0 bases, and 6 bases separated the two germline ends. CDR3 amino acids: CASSQVDSNQPQHF. As DNA, the CDR3 is TGCGCCAGCAGCCAGGTAGATAGCAATCAGCCCCAGCATTTT.

Only a few counts were recorded for this clone. The V gene is TRBV28, the J gene TRBJ2-2; TRBD2 aligns across 10 bases. Losses at the gene ends were 2 bases for V and 4 bases for J; bases not matched to a gene: 10. CDR3 size: 18 residues. Germline V lookup: CDR1 MDHEN, CDR2 SYDVKM. DNA of the CDR3: TGTGCCAGCAGTTTAGGGGCTAGCGGGAGATGGGGCACCGGGGAGCTGTTTTTT. Translating it yields CASSLGASGRWGTGELFF.

The chain links TRBV6-1 to TRBJ2-7; maybe TRBD2 (5 bases). The CDR3 has 16 residues. Germline CDR1 and CDR2: MNHNS and SASEGT. V was clipped by 1 base and J by 4 bases, with 17 bases between them. CDR3 sequence reads: CASSEETLVLTYEQYF. The CDR3 nucleotides are TGTGCCAGCAGTGAAGAAACACTAGTATTAACGTACGAGCAGTACTTC.

The rearrangement joins TRBV2 to TRBJ2-1; 7 bases match TRBD2. The V and J ends lost 5 bases and 7 bases, in that order; junction bases with no gene match: 11. The CDR3 loop spans 15 amino acids. The germline V gene encodes CDR1 SNHLY and CDR2 FYNNEI. CDR3 DNA: TGTGCCAGCAGTTCCCAGGCGGGGCGGGAGAATGAGCAGTTCTTC. Its protein is CASSSQAGRENEQFF.

This chain joins TRBV6-5 and TRBJ2-1, with 9 bases identical to TRBD1. Looked up from germline, CDR1 is MNHEY and CDR2 is SVGAGI. The CDR3 runs to 15 residues. V lost 6 bases, J lost 3 bases, and 6 bases stayed unmatched. The CDR3 sequence: CASSGTGKGYNEQFF. The CDR3 DNA reads TGTGCCAGCAGCGGGACAGGGAAAGGCTACAATGAGCAGTTCTTC.

The chain combines TRBV2 with TRBJ1-1; 7 positions match TRBD1. The CDR3 has 13 residues. The V gene end was trimmed by 8 bases and the J gene end by 0 bases; junction bases not matched to a gene: 3. Germline lookup yields CDR1 SNHLY and CDR2 FYNNEI. This chain's CDR3 is CASGGQMNTEAFF. The CDR3, as DNA: TGTGCCAGCGGGGGACAGATGAACACTGAAGCTTTCTTT.

The chain carries TRBV7-2 and TRBJ2-7, with D unresolved. V was trimmed by 1 base and J by 6 bases, leaving 7 bases between them. This CDR3 contains 12 residues. In germline, CDR1 is SGHTA, CDR2 FQGNSA. CDR3 sequence (DNA): TGTGCCAGCAGCTTAGGGCAGGCCGAGCAGTACTTC. It is translated as CASSLGQAEQYF.

The V gene is TRBV29-1, the J gene TRBJ2-1; D is ambiguous. Germline V lookup: CDR1 SQVTM, CDR2 ANQGSEA. V was shortened by 8 bases and J by 0 bases, with 11 bases between the two germline ends. The CDR3 runs to 13 residues. This CDR3 reads CSTNVYSYNEQFF. DNA for the CDR3: TGCAGCACTAACGTATACTCCTACAATGAGCAGTTCTTC.